This entry concerns a single T cell receptor beta chain. There are many counts of this clonotype. The antigen it recognizes is unknown. Per-base quality was not reported, and no clone a single base away is much larger than it. This entry comes from a study of identical twins (dated by TCRdb to about 2016). Notes on the research overall: To test whether fetal clonotypes persist, this study deep-sequenced TCR alpha and beta repertoires from monozygotic twins, from unrelated adults of various ages, and from cord blood. Replicate twin experiments were performed at different times using different library preparation protocols to rule out contamination.

V loses 10 bases of germline sequence and J loses 2 bases, and the interval between the two ends is 16 bases. The germline V gene yields MNHNS for CDR1 and SASEGT for CDR2. Counted from cysteine to phenylalanine, this CDR3 has 14 amino acids. Just CDR3 DNA is preserved here, 42 bases in frame from base 1. On the study overall, not on this receptor specifically: Out-of-frame TCR alpha sequences shared between twins showed an excess of low generation-probability sequences compared with coincidental sharing between unrelated individuals. Out-of-frame TCR alpha sharing in monozygotic twins was systematically underestimated by recombination models, whereas sharing between unrelated individuals was in agreement with the recombination models. Invariant T cells such as MAIT and iNKT could partly confound zero-insertion analyses, though diverse VJ usage argued against this for most clonotypes. Excess twin sharing in beta out-of-frame sequences was weaker because fewer shared sequences lowered the signal-to-noise ratio. Because the same donors could not be followed over many years, conclusions were based on cross-sectional statistical analysis. Abundant cord blood beta clonotypes had fewer insertions, young adult naive repertoires showed a similar but weaker trend, and memory repertoires showed no such trend.

Library prep was done by 5' RACE. Sequencer: Illumina HiSeq 2000. Template switching introduced a universal primer binding site; the final cDNA contained a unique molecular identifier, enabling accurate counting of TCR cDNA molecules. Specific primers in the conserved constant-segment region were used to synthesize first-strand cDNA for TCR alpha and beta chains. To control for contamination, each cDNA library was double barcoded with a SMART-Mk sample barcode plus Illumina barcodes. TruSeq adapter sequences and Illumina sample barcodes were added in two successive PCR steps. The TCR alpha and beta cDNA libraries were sequenced on the Illumina HiSeq platform using custom primers. As for the original processing: MiGEC was used to process raw reads and extract unique molecular identifiers, and MiXCR was used to find CDR3 positions. For each individual, recombination models were inferred using an EM algorithm with the repgenHMM and IGoR tools. Shared clonotypes were analyzed with the tcR package in R, and sharing was normalized by the product of cloneset sizes. To study raw recombination free of thymic and clonal selection effects, out-of-frame nonproductive sequences were analyzed. In TCRdb, the public reads were trimmed at Q25 with fastp and aligned with MiXCR, with productive beta chains retained. Every CDR3 protein is listed once, alongside the most common genes and DNA of its rows. None of the V and J calls come from the authors' own analysis; TCRdb made them. The sample table records some 710,000 distinct CDR3 sequences; 6% to 6.5% of these occur just once. The ten top clones hold around 2% of the sample.

Every donor was a healthy Caucasian. Three unrelated non-twin adults were also sequenced: a male aged 18 to 30, a male aged 50 to 60 and a female aged 50 to 60. Using Miltenyi CD45RO+ enrichment and human naive T-cell isolation kits, memory (CD45RO+) and naive T cells were isolated from PBMC. The chain is made from TRBV6-1 and TRBJ2-3, with the D segment identity uncertain. Sequencing was done on a sample of naive T cells sorted from blood. The sample's cell subset or site, from its label and the paper: cells isolated with a human naive T-cell isolation kit. This receptor was taken from a man aged 18 to 29 in good health. The CDR3 protein is CATARTAATDTQYF. The DNA is as follows: TGTGCCACCGCCCGGACCGCGGCCACAGATACGCAGTATTTT.